There are a few counts of the clone carrying this T cell receptor (beta chain). This sample was included in a study of blood T cells in healthy people across ages. V lost 2 bases and J 7 bases, leaving 15 bases between the germline ends. The CDR3 runs to 15 residues. For the second PCR, which ran for about 7 to 11 cycles, a sample-barcoded 5' primer and a J-beta primer mix were used. One entry per CDR3 protein results from TCRdb running MiXCR on the 5' RACE reads. The sample has more than 500,000 distinct CDR3 sequences, about 29% seen once. These data were likewise used in another study, on T cells of mothers and their children. That source adds: Donors were three healthy Caucasian mothers and their six children.

Sample: blood. The receptor was isolated from a boy aged 2 to 9 in good health. The chain is built from TRBV12-3 or TRBV12-4 and TRBJ2-1; D not resolved. CDR3 sequence reads: CASSLMEPVWNEQFF. The CDR3, as DNA: TGTGCCAGCAGTTTAATGGAGCCAGTTTGGAATGAGCAGTTCTTC.